Presented here are 2 T cell receptor beta chains from one specimen sequenced in a study of blood T cell repertoires in COVID-19 (dated by TCRdb to the early 2020s). Library preparation used the immunoSEQ multiplex PCR assay. In its TCRdb copy, this immuneACCESS table keeps in-frame sequences only and misses some clones. Where compared with another copy, unresolved V genes explain less than half of these, and the others have no known cause. This sample holds about 100,000 clones; about 88% were observed only once. The top ten clonotypes cover roughly 7.3% of the sample. Sequencing used peripheral blood. The origin of the receptors is a man aged 30 to 45 in a cohort sampled during active COVID-19.

This sequence joins TRBV9 and TRBJ2-2; D is undetermined. Trimming removed 0 bases at V and 1 base at J, with 7 bases between. CDR3 length equals 15 residues. Germline CDR1 and CDR2: SGDLS and YYNGEE. The CDR3, as DNA: TGTGCCAGCAGCGTAGCGGAGCTGAACACCGGGGAGCTGTTTTTT. Its protein product is CASSVAELNTGELFF.

This clone was counted only a few times. The chain uses TRBV2 and TRBJ1-5; D is ambiguous. V was trimmed by 2 bases and J by 1 base, leaving 6 bases between them. CDR3 length: 14 residues. CDR1 is SNHLY, CDR2 FYNNEI, per germline. The CDR3 coding sequence is TGTGCCAGCAGTGAATTGACAAGCAATCAGCCCCAGCATTTT. This translates into CASSELTSNQPQHF.